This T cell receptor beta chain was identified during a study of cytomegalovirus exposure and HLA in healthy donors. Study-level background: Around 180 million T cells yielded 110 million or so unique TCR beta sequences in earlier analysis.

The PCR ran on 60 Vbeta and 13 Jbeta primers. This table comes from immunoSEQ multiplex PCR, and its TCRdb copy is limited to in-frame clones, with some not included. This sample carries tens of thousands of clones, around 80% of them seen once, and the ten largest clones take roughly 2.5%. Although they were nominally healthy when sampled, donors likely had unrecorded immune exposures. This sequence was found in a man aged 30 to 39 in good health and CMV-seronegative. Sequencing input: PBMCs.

The CDR3 DNA reads TGCGCCAGCAGCCGGGACAACGTTAACACTGAAGCTTTCTTT. This encodes CASSRDNVNTEAFF. J is TRBJ1-1 and V is TRBV5-1; D might be TRBD1 (6 bases). Germline CDR1 SGHRS, CDR2 YFSETQ. The CDR3 spans 14 residues. V dropped 4 bases and J dropped 2 bases, with 12 bases sitting between them.